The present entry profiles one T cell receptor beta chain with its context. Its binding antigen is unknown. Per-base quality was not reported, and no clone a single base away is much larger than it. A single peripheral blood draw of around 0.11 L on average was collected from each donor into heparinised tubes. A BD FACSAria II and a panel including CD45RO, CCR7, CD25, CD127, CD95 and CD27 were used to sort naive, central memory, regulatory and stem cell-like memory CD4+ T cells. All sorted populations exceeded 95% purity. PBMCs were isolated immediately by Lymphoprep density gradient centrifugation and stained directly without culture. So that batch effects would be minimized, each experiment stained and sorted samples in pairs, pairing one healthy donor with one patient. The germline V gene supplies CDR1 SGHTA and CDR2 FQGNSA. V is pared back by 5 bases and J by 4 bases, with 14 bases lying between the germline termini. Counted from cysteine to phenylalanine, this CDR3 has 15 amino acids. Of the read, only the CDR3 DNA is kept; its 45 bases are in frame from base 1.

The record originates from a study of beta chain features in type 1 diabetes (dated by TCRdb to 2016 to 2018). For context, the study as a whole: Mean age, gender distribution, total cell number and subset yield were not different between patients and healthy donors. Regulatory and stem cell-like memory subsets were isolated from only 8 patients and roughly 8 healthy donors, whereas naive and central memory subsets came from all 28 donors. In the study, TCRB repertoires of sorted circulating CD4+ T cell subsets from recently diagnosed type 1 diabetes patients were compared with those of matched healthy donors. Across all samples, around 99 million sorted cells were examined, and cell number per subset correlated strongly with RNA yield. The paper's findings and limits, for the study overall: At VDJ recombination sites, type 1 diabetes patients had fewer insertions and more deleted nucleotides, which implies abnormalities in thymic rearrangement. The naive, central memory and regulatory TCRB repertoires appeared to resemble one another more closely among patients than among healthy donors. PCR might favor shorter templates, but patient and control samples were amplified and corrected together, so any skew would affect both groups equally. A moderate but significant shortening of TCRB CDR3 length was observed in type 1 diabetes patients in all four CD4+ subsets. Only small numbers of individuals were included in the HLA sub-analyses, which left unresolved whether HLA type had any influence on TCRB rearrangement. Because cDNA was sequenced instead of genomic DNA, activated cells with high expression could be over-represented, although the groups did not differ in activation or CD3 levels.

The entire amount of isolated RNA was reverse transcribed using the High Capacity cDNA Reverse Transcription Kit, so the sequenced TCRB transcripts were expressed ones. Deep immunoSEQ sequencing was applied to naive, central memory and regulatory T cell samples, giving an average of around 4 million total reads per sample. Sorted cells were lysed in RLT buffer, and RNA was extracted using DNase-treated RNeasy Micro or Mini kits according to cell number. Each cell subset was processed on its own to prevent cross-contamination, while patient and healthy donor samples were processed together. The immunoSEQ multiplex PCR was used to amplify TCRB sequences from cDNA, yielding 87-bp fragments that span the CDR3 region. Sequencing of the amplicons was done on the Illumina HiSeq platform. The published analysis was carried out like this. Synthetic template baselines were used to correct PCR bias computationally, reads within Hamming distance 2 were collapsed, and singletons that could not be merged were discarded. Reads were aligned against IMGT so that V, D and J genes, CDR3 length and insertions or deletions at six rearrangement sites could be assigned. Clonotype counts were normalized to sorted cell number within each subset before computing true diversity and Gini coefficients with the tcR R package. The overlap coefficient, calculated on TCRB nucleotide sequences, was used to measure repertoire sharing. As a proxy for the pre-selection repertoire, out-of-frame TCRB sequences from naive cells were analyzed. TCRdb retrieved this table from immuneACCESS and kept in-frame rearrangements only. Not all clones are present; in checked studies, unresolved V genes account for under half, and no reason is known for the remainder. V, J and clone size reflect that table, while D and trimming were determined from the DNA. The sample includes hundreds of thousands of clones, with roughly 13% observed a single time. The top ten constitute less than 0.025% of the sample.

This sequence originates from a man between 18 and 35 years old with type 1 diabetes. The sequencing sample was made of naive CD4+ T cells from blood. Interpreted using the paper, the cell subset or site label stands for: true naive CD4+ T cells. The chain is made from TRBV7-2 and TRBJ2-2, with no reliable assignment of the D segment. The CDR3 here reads CASSVHRTVTGELFF. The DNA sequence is TGTGCCAGCAGCGTGCACCGCACGGTCACCGGGGAGCTGTTTTTT.